This passage covers 31 T cell receptor beta chains from one sample sequenced in a study of molecular identifiers for immune sequencing clone quantification (dated by TCRdb to 2016 to 2019). Receptor libraries were prepared by PCR. Sequencing relied on an Illumina HiSeq 4000. Through fastp at Q25 and MiXCR, TCRdb rebuilt clones from the public reads, retaining in-frame beta chains. A single entry per CDR3 protein holds the most common genes and DNA from its merged rows. This sample gives some 650,000 distinct CDR3 sequences in total; just under 20% of them show up just once. 0.7% to 1% of the sample rests with the top ten. Sequencing was done on a sample of naive CD8+ T cells from blood, with Jurkat cell RNA spiked in. The cell subset or site label corresponds to: FACS-sorted CD8+CD4-CCR7+CD45RA+ naive T cells. These receptor sequences come from a human donor in good health. Some libraries in this study had Jurkat cell RNA spiked in.

Notes on this clonotype: A much larger clone differs by one base, so this may be a read error. This rearrangement joins TRBV6-2 or TRBV6-3 to TRBJ1-6, with no clear D. The CDR3 runs 15 residues. V lost 6 bases and J lost 7, with 16 bases in between. CDR1 is MNHEY and CDR2 is SVGEGT in the germline V gene. The CDR3 loop reads CASSEASPINSPLHF. The CDR3 DNA follows: TGTGCCAGCAGCGAGGCGTCGCCCATCAATTCACCCCTCCACTTT.

This clonotype was detected many times. The chain links TRBV6-2 or TRBV6-3 to TRBJ1-1; 7 bases are a match to TRBD1. The ends lost 6 bases at V and 1 base at J; junction bases unmatched: 2. This CDR3 has 13 amino acids. CDR1 is MNHEY, CDR2 SVGEGT, per germline. CDR3 coding DNA: TGTGCCAGCAGAAGACAGGGGAACACTGAAGCTTTCTTT. Encoded protein: CASRRQGNTEAFF.

V usage is TRBV12-5 and J usage is TRBJ1-1, with 8 nucleotides matching TRBD1. The CDR3 consists of 13 residues. Losses at the gene ends were 5 bases for V and 7 bases for J; bases not matched to a gene: 6. Germline assignment: CDR1 LGHNT and CDR2 FRNRAP. The CDR3 region is CASGPGQVVEAFF. Here the CDR3 DNA reads TGTGCTAGTGGTCCGGGACAGGTCGTTGAAGCTTTCTTT. The whole variable domain, filled in from reference TRBV12-5 and TRBJ1-1, reads DARVTQTPRHKVTEMGQEVTMRCQPILGHNTVFWYRQTMMQGLELLAYFRNRAPLDDSGMPKDRFSAEMPDATLATLKIQPSEPRDSAVYFCASGPGQVVEAFFGQGTRLTVV.

About this clonotype: At one of its ends the junction is not consistent with the germline gene, which may arise from a read error. This chain connects TRBV19 to TRBJ1-1; the D gene is possibly TRBD1 (5 bases). Germline V gives CDR1 LNHDA, CDR2 SQIVND (reference sequence). The CDR3 has 15 amino acids. The CDR3 is CASSKGLGIDTEASF. The CDR3 coding sequence is TGTGCCAGTAGTAAGGGACTCGGGATAGACACTGAAGCTTCCTTT.

This clonotype was picked up many times. The V call is TRBV14, the J call TRBJ2-2; a possible D gene is TRBD1 (5 bases). The CDR3 spans 14 residues. Germline lookup yields CDR1 SGHDN and CDR2 FVKESK. V lost 4 bases and J lost 2, with 8 bases in between. CDR3 coding DNA: TGTGCCAGCAGCCGGGGCGGAAACACCGGGGAGCTGTTTTTT. Its protein is CASSRGGNTGELFF.

This clonotype was recorded many times. V is TRBV19 and J is TRBJ1-5; tentative D call: TRBD1 (5 bases). Trimming shortened V by 1 base and J by 7 bases, and 14 bases separated the two germline ends. The CDR3 sequence is 15 residues long. Germline V lookup: CDR1 LNHDA, CDR2 SQIVND (reference sequence). CDR3 loop: CASSIGQGPRQPQHF. CDR3 bases: TGTGCCAGTAGTATAGGGCAGGGTCCGAGGCAGCCCCAGCATTTT.

This clonotype was counted ten times or more. V and J are TRBV7-2 and TRBJ2-1; tentatively, D is TRBD2 (6 bases). CDR1 SGHTA and CDR2 FQGNSA come from the germline V gene. V was clipped by 1 base and J by 6 bases, with 22 bases between them. This CDR3 spans 18 amino acids. CDR3 region: CASSLVPVLREQSNEQFF. In DNA, the CDR3 is TGTGCCAGCAGCTTAGTTCCGGTTCTACGGGAGCAGAGCAATGAGCAGTTCTTC.

This clonotype was seen repeatedly, ten times or more. J is TRBJ1-5 and V is TRBV27; no clear D. The germline V gene encodes CDR1 MNHEY and CDR2 SMNVEV (reference sequence). There are 15 residues in the CDR3. Trimming took off 1 base at V and 7 bases at J, with 14 bases between the two ends. In DNA form, the CDR3 reads TGTGCCAGCAGTTTATACGCGGGATACGGACAGCCCCAGCATTTT. This translates into CASSLYAGYGQPQHF.

As concerns this clonotype: A much bigger clone sits one base away, suggesting this may be a read error. V usage is TRBV5-1 and J usage is TRBJ2-7; 8 nucleotides align to TRBD1. The trim removed 7 bases at V and 3 bases at J, leaving 12 bases unmatched. Germline V CDR1 and CDR2: SGHRS, YFSETQ. The CDR3 is 15 amino acids. The CDR3 sequence: CASGSGQDFNYEQYF. For the CDR3, the DNA is TGCGCCAGCGGCTCGGGACAGGATTTTAACTACGAGCAGTACTTC.

This clonotype was found many times. CDR3 in DNA: TGTGCCATCAGTGAACTAGCGGGGAACACCGGGGAGCTGTTTTTT. Translating gives CAISELAGNTGELFF. The chain combines TRBV10-3 with TRBJ2-2; TRBD2 matches at 9 bases. CDR3 length equals 15 residues. V was pared by 3 bases and J by 1 base, with 0 bases of the junction left unmatched. The germline CDR1 and CDR2 sequences are ENHRY and SYGVKD.

This clonotype was seen repeatedly, ten times or more. V usage is TRBV7-9 and J usage is TRBJ1-4, with D perhaps matching TRBD1 (5 bases). The CDR3 is 15 amino acids. Germline V CDR1 and CDR2: SEHNR, FQNEAQ (reference sequence). Trimming stripped 4 bases from V and 0 bases from J, with 9 bases between. In DNA, the CDR3 is TGTGCCAGCAGCTCCGCAGGGACAACTAATGAAAAACTGTTTTTT. It codes for CASSSAGTTNEKLFF.

The table lists this clonotype with many counts. The chain links TRBV7-9 to TRBJ2-3; TRBD2 matches at 8 bases. V dropped 1 base and J dropped 2; count of bases not matched to a gene: 11. Germline V CDR1 and CDR2: SEHNR, FQNEAQ (reference sequence). CDR3 length: 18 amino acids. CDR3 coding DNA: TGTGCCAGCAGCTTAGTAGTTCCTAGCGGGTTATACACAGATACGCAGTATTTT. Residues: CASSLVVPSGLYTDTQYF.

The table lists this clonotype with many counts. This chain joins TRBV4-3 and TRBJ2-4, with 8 nucleotides matching TRBD2. J was trimmed by 0 bases and V by 1 base; bases with no gene match: 14. The CDR3 has 20 residues. Germline-derived CDR1 and CDR2 are LGHNA and YSLEER. The CDR3 nucleotides read TGCGCCAGCAGCCAAGTAGACCGGGGGGGCCTCGGGGTAGCCAAAAACATTCAGTACTTC. Translation gives CASSQVDRGGLGVAKNIQYF.

For this clonotype: With a much larger clone just one base away, this may be a read error. The chain has TRBV6-5 and TRBJ1-1, with D possibly matching TRBD1 (6 bases). The CDR3 has 12 amino acids. V was cut by 5 bases and J by 8 bases, with 12 bases left in between. Germline assignment: CDR1 MNHEY and CDR2 SVGAGI. The CDR3 DNA sequence: TGTGCCAGCAGTGAGACAGGCGTGGAAGCTTTCTTT. This codes for CASSETGVEAFF.

This clonotype has ten or more counts. The V call is TRBV27, the J call TRBJ1-2; TRBD1 aligns across 8 bases. From germline, CDR1 is MNHEY and CDR2 SMNVEV (reference sequence). The length of the CDR3 is 15 residues. The V gene end was trimmed by 5 bases and the J gene end by 8 bases; junction bases not matched to a gene: 13. The CDR3 sequence: CASSQSPRGPGGYTF. CDR3 sequence (DNA): TGTGCCAGCAGTCAATCCCCCAGGGGGCCTGGGGGCTACACCTTC.

This clonotype showed up many times. The CDR3 is CASSQMIGQLNQPQHF. Written as DNA, the CDR3 is TGCGCCAGCAGCCAAATGATAGGGCAGTTAAATCAGCCCCAGCATTTT. This chain uses TRBV4-1 with TRBJ1-5; D remains ambiguous. CDR1 and CDR2 from the germline V gene are MGHRA and YSYEKL. CDR3 length equals 16 residues. The ends were cut back, 2 bases at V and 4 bases at J, with 15 bases in the middle.

Points on this clonotype: Being one base from a much bigger clone, this may be a read error. This likely comes from a read error, as the CDR3 has no conserved phenylalanine or tryptophan at its end. The V call is TRBV5-6, the J call TRBJ1-1; unclear D gene. The CDR3 is 14 residues long. CDR1 and CDR2 (germline): SGHDT, YYEEEE. V lost 0 bases and J 1 base, leaving 7 bases between the germline ends. The CDR3 sequence is CASSLDSPNTEAFS. The CDR3 DNA reads as TGTGCCAGCAGCTTGGACAGCCCGAACACTGAAGCTTTCTCT.

The chain joins TRBV5-3 to TRBJ1-2; 7 bases align to TRBD1. TRBV5-3 is recorded as an ORF, its role being uncertain. Unmatched junction bases numbered 10, after V lost 4 bases and J lost 7 bases. The CDR3 runs 14 residues. In nucleotides, the CDR3 is TGTGCCAGAAGCGAGGGGGCGCTGAGTTTTGGCTACACCTTC. Its protein is CARSEGALSFGYTF.

In its sample, this clonotype was seen many times. The chain links TRBV4-3 to TRBJ2-3, with TRBD1 as a possible D gene (6 bases). V was cut by 2 bases and J by 3 bases, with 12 bases left in between. Germline V lookup: CDR1 LGHNA, CDR2 YSLEER. The CDR3 sequence is 15 residues long. The chain's CDR3 is CASSQSQGPTDTQYF. In DNA, the CDR3 is TGCGCCAGCAGCCAAAGCCAGGGGCCAACAGATACGCAGTATTTT.

The chain employs TRBV19 and TRBJ2-2; perhaps TRBD2 as D (5 bases). The V and J ends lost 4 bases and 2 bases respectively, with 8 bases between them. CDR1 is LNHDA and CDR2 is SQIVND in the germline V gene (reference sequence). The CDR3 sequence is 14 residues long. Here the CDR3 reads CASSTGYNTGELFF. CDR3 in DNA: TGTGCCAGTAGTACGGGGTACAACACCGGGGAGCTGTTTTTT.

This clonotype was counted ten times or more. The chain couples TRBV20-1 to TRBJ2-7; 12 positions match TRBD2. Trimming cost V 5 bases and J 4 bases; bases outside gene matches: 6. Germline V gives CDR1 DFQATT, CDR2 SNEGSKA (reference sequence). This CDR3 comprises 14 residues. Here the CDR3 reads CSAGLGLAGYEQYF. The CDR3 DNA sequence: TGCAGTGCTGGCTTGGGACTAGCGGGTTACGAGCAGTACTTC.

This clonotype was counted many times. The CDR3 DNA sequence: TGTGCCAGCAGTTACTCTACGGGAATTGCCTACGAGCAGTACTTC. This gives the protein CASSYSTGIAYEQYF. The chain has TRBV6-5 and TRBJ2-7; maybe TRBD2 (5 bases). This CDR3 is 15 amino acids long. The germline V and J ends were trimmed by 0 bases and 2 bases, with 11 bases remaining between them. From germline, CDR1 is MNHEY and CDR2 SVGAGI.

This clonotype has ten or more counts. V is TRBV6-2 or TRBV6-3 and J is TRBJ1-1; 7 bases align to TRBD1. The germline gives CDR1 MNHEY, CDR2 SVGEGT. The CDR3 has 14 residues. J gave up 3 bases and V 2 bases, and 3 bases lay outside the gene matches. The DNA for the CDR3 is TGTGCCAGCAGTTACCGTGACAGGGACACTGAAGCTTTCTTT. As protein: CASSYRDRDTEAFF.

The gene calls are TRBV14 and TRBJ1-2; D is unresolved. This CDR3 has 16 amino acids. V lost 4 bases and J 8 bases, leaving 23 bases between the germline ends. The germline gives CDR1 SGHDN, CDR2 FVKESK. CDR3 in DNA: TGTGCCAGCAGCCTAGCGGGGTTAGGGATGCCCGGCGGCTACACCTTC. Its protein product is CASSLAGLGMPGGYTF.

This clonotype has ten or more counts. The V gene is TRBV7-2, the J gene TRBJ2-7; D tentatively fits TRBD1 or TRBD2 (7 bases each). The CDR3 totals 15 residues. Trimming stripped 5 bases from V and 3 bases from J, with 17 bases between. The germline V gene encodes CDR1 SGHTA and CDR2 FQGNSA. The CDR3 is CASSQGEGPLYEQYF. CDR3 coding DNA: TGTGCCAGCAGCCAGGGGGAGGGCCCCCTCTACGAGCAGTACTTC. Supplemented by reference TRBV7-2 and TRBJ2-7, the full variable domain reads GAGVSQSPSNKVTEKGKDVELRCDPISGHTALYWYRQSLGQGLEFLIYFQGNSAPDKSGLPSDRFSAERTGGSVSTLTIQRTQQEDSAVYLCASSQGEGPLYEQYFGPGTRLTVT.

This clonotype was observed a single time. A much larger clone is a single base away; this may be a read error. The DNA of the CDR3 is TGTGCCAGCAGTTACACCCAAGACGATGAGCAGTCCTTC. Its translation is CASSYTQDDEQSF. The chain recombines TRBV6-5 with TRBJ2-1; D gene ambiguous. The CDR3 is 13 residues long. CDR1 and CDR2 from the germline V gene are MNHEY and SVGAGI.

This clonotype was observed many times. V gene TRBV7-9 combines with J gene TRBJ2-7; unclear D gene. Germline CDR1 is SEHNR and CDR2 is FQNEAQ (reference sequence). V lost 5 bases to trimming and J lost 2 bases, with 13 bases between them. The CDR3 is 14 residues long. This CDR3 reads CASSPSRPTYEQYF. The CDR3 DNA follows: TGTGCCAGCAGCCCCAGCAGGCCCACCTACGAGCAGTACTTC.

This clonotype was detected many times. The genes are TRBV12-5 and TRBJ1-1; D not resolved. Trimming left V 6 bases short and J 1 base short, with 18 bases between. The CDR3 loop spans 16 amino acids. The germline CDR1 and CDR2 sequences are LGHNT and FRNRAP. DNA of the CDR3: TGTGCTAGTGGGCGCCACGGACCGAGAAGGAACACTGAAGCTTTCTTT. Translating it yields CASGRHGPRRNTEAFF.

Comments on this clonotype: Just one base apart from a much larger clone, this may be a read error. The chain employs TRBV12-3 or TRBV12-4 and TRBJ2-2; no clear D gene. This CDR3 comprises 14 residues. V lost 6 bases and J 2 bases, leaving 10 bases between the germline ends. CDR3 in amino acids: CASSDDGNTGELFF. DNA for the CDR3: TGTGCCAGCAGCGACGACGGTAACACCGGGGAGCTGTTTTTT.

The table lists this clonotype with many counts. The J gene is TRBJ2-2, the V gene TRBV7-8; 8 nucleotides match TRBD1. V trimming: 5 bases; J trimming: 8 bases; junction bases outside the gene matches: 13. The CDR3 is 16 amino acids. CDR1 and CDR2 (germline): SGHVS, FQNEAQ. The chain's CDR3 is CASSDQGAQVLGELFF. The CDR3 DNA reads TGTGCCAGCAGCGATCAGGGGGCGCAGGTTCTAGGGGAGCTGTTTTTT.

V gene TRBV28 combines with J gene TRBJ2-7, with TRBD1 matching over 8 bases. CDR3 length: 16 amino acids. V shed 2 bases, J shed 0 bases, and the junction held 6 bases outside the gene matches. Germline V gene lookup returns CDR1 MDHEN and CDR2 SYDVKM. This CDR3 reads CASSLGVDRVSYEQYF. The CDR3 DNA is TGTGCCAGCAGTTTAGGCGTGGACAGGGTCTCCTACGAGCAGTACTTC.